Below, one T cell receptor beta chain is given with its context. The data are from a study of early T cells in non-severe SARS-CoV-2 infection. Study at large: Investigators sequenced bulk RNA drawn from unsorted whole blood, and chains remained unpaired.

Each single cDNA molecule received a unique molecular identifier. TCRdb re-analysed the 5' RACE reads in MiXCR, keeping a single row per CDR3 protein. The data hold around 80,000 distinct CDR3 sequences, with approximately 15% observed a single time. CDR1 and CDR2 (germline): SGHTA, FQGTGA. There are 14 residues in the CDR3. Unmatched junction bases numbered 6, after V lost 2 bases and J lost 9 bases. The chain carries TRBV7-3 and TRBJ2-3; 9 bases line up with TRBD2. The sequenced sample was whole blood. This sequence was found in an adult who was a healthcare worker with PCR-confirmed SARS-CoV-2 infection or an uninfected control (not recorded which). This CDR3 is CASSLLSGGGTQYF. DNA of the CDR3: TGTGCCAGCAGCTTACTTAGCGGGGGAGGGACGCAGTATTTT.